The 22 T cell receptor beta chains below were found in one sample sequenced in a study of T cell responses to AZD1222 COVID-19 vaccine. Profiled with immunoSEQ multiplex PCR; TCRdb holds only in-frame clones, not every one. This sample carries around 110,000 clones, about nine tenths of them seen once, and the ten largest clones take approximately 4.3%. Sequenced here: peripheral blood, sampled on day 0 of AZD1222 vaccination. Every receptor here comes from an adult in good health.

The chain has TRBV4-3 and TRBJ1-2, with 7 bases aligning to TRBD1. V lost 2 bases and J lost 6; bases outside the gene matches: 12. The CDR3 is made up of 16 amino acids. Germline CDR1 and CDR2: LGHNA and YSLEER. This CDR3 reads CASSQLHGDSGNGYTF. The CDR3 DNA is TGCGCCAGCAGCCAATTGCACGGGGACAGTGGGAATGGCTACACCTTC.

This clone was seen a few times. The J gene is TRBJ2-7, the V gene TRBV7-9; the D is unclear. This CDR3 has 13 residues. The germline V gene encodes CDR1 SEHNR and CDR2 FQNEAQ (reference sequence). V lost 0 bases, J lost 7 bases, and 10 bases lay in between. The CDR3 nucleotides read TGTGCCAGCAGCTTAGCAACCTCACCGGAGCAGTACTTC. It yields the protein CASSLATSPEQYF.

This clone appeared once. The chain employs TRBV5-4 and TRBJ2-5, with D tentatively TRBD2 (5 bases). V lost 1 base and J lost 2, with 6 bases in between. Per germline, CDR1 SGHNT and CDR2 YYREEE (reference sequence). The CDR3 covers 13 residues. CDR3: CASSLPGQETQYF. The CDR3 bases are TGTGCCAGCAGCTTGCCGGGACAAGAGACCCAGTACTTC. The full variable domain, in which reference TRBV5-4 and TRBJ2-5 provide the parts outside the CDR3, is ETGVTQSPTHLIKTRGQQVTLRCSSQSGHNTVSWYQQALGQGPQFIFQYYREEENGRGNFPPRFSGLQFPNYSSELNVNALELDDSALYLCASSLPGQETQYFGPGTRLLVL.

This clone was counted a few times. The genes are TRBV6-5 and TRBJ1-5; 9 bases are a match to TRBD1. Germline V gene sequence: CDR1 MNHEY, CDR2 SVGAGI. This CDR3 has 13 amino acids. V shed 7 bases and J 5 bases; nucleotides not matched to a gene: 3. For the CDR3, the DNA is TGTGCCAGCAACAGGGGGCGAGATCAGCCCCAGCATTTT. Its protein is CASNRGRDQPQHF.

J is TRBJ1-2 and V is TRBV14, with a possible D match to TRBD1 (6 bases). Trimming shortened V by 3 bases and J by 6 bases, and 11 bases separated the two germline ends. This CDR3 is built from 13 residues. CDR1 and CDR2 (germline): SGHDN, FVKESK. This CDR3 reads CASSQWGGNGYTF. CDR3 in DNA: TGTGCCAGCAGCCAGTGGGGGGGCAATGGCTACACCTTC.

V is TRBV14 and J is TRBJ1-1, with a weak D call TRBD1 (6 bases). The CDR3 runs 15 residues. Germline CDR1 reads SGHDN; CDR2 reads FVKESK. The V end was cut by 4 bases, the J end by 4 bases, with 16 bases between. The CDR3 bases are TGTGCCAGCAGCCCTCGACTGGGGGCGGGCACTGAAGCTTTCTTT. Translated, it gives CASSPRLGAGTEAFF.

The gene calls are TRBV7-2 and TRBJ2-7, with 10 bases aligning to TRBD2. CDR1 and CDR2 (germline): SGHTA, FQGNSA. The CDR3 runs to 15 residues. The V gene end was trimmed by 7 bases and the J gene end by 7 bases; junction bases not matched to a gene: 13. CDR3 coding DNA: TGTGCCAGCATCCCCGCAAGCGGGAGGGCCGGAGAGCAGTACTTC. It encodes CASIPASGRAGEQYF.

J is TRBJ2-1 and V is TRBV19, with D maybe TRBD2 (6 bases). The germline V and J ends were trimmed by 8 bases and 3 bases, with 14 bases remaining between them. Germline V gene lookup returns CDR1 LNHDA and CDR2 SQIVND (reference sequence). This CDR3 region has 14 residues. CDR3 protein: CASSPGLIYNEQFF. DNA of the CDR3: TGTGCCAGTTCCCCGGGACTCATCTACAATGAGCAGTTCTTC.

CDR3 region: CAWSVLGFDQPQHF. The CDR3, as DNA: TGTGCCTGGAGTGTACTCGGGTTCGATCAGCCCCAGCATTTT. The V gene is TRBV30, the J gene TRBJ1-5; D remains ambiguous. Germline loops: CDR1 GTSNPN, CDR2 SVGIG (reference sequence). V shed 0 bases and J shed 5 bases, with 11 bases lying between them. This CDR3 region has 14 residues.

CDR3 sequence (DNA): TGTGCCATCAGTGAGTCGCTCCTTAGCGGGAGGGGATTCAATGAGCAGTTCTTC. This translates into CAISESLLSGRGFNEQFF. The chain joins TRBV10-3 to TRBJ2-1, with 11 bases fitting TRBD2. V was clipped by 0 bases and J by 6 bases; unmatched bases: 10. The CDR3 length is 18 residues. Germline V gene data show CDR1 as ENHRY and CDR2 as SYGVKD.

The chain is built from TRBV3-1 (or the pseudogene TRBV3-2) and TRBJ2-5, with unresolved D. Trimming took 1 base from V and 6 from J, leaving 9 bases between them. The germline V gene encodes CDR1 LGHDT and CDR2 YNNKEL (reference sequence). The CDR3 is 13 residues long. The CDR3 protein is CASSQAGLQTQYF. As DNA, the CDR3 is TGTGCCAGCAGCCAAGCTGGGTTGCAGACCCAGTACTTC.

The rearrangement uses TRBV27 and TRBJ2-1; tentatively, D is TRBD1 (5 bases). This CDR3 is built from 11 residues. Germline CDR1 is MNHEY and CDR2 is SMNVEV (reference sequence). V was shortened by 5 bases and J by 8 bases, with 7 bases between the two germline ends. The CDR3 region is CASSPGYEQFF. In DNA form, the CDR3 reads TGTGCCAGCAGTCCAGGGTATGAGCAGTTCTTC.

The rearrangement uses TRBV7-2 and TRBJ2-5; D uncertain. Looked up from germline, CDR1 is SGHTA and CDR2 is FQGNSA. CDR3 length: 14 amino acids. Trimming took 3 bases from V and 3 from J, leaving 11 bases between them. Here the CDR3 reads CASSFGSPKETQYF. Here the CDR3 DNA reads TGTGCCAGCAGCTTTGGAAGCCCAAAAGAGACCCAGTACTTC.

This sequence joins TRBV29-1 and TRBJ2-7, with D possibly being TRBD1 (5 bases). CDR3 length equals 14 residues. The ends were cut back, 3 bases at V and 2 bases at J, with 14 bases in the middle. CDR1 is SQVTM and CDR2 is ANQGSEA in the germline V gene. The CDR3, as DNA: TGCAGCGTTGATGTACGGCAGGGTGCCTACGAGCAGTACTTC. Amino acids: CSVDVRQGAYEQYF.

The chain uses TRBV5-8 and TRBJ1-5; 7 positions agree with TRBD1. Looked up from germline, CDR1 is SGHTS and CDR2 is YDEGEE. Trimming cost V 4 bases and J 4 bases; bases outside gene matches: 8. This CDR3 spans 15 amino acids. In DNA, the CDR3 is TGTGCCAGCAGCCAGGGGACAGCGCATAATCAGCCCCAGCATTTT. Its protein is CASSQGTAHNQPQHF.

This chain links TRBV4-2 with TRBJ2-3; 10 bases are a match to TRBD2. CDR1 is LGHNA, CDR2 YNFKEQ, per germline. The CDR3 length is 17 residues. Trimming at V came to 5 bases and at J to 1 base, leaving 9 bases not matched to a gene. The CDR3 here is CASSVRGGTSGTDTQYF. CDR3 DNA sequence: TGTGCCAGCAGCGTAAGAGGCGGGACTAGCGGCACAGATACGCAGTATTTT.

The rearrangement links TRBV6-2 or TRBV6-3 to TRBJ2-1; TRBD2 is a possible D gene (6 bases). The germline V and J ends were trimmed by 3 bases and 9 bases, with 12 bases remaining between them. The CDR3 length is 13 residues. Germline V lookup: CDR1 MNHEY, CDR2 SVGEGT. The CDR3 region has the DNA TGTGCCAGCAGTTATGGTGTGGGGGGTGAGCAGTTCTTC. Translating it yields CASSYGVGGEQFF.

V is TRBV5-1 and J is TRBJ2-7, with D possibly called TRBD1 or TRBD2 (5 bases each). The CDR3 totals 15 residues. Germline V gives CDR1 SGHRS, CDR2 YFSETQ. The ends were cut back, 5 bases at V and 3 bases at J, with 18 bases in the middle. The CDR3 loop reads CASRQTPGTGYEQYF. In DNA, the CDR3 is TGCGCCAGCAGGCAAACACCGGGGACGGGCTACGAGCAGTACTTC.

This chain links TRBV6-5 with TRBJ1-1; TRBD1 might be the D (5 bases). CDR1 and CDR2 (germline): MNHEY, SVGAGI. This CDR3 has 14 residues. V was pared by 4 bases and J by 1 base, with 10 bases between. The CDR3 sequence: CASSSGHPNTEAFF. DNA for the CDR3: TGTGCCAGCAGTTCCGGACACCCGAACACTGAAGCTTTCTTT.

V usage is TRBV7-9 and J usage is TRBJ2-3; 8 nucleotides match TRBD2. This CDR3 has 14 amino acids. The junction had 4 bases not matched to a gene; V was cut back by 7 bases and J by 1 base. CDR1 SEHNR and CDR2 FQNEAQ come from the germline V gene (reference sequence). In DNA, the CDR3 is TGTGCCAGCACCTGGACTAGCCGCACAGATACGCAGTATTTT. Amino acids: CASTWTSRTDTQYF.

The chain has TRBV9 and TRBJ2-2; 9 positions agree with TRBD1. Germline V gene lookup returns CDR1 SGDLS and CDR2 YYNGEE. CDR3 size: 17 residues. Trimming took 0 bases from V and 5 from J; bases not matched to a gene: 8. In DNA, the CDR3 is TGTGCCAGCAGCGTAGGGGACAGGGCAGTACGGACCGGGGAGCTGTTTTTT. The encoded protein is CASSVGDRAVRTGELFF.

CDR3 sequence reads: CATQATGDYGYTF. As DNA, the CDR3 is TGTGCCACTCAAGCCACCGGAGACTATGGCTACACCTTC. V gene TRBV24-1 combines with J gene TRBJ1-2; D is ambiguous. Germline V CDR1 and CDR2: KGHDR, SFDVKD. The V gene lost 10 bases and the J gene lost 3 bases, with 14 bases spanning the gap. This CDR3 spans 13 amino acids.